The 23 T cell receptor beta chains reported below all come from one sample, sequenced in a study of shared clonotypes between healthy human individuals. Sequencing was performed with immunoSEQ multiplex PCR; in TCRdb, only in-frame clones are kept and a portion is missing. Of 1.4 million or so clones in the sample, approximately 98.5% are singletons; the top ten hold over 0.3%. The specimen was naive CD4+ T cells sorted from blood. The subset denotes: CD45RA+ positively selected. The receptors derive from a man younger than 40 in good health.

This clone has only one observation. The gene calls are TRBV4-1 and TRBJ2-7, with TRBD2 matching 10 bases. Losses at the gene ends were 4 bases for V and 7 bases for J; bases not matched to a gene: 10. Germline-derived CDR1 and CDR2 are MGHRA and YSYEKL. The CDR3 is 15 residues long. The CDR3 reads CASSPIKGLANEQYF. Written as DNA, the CDR3 is TGCGCCAGCAGCCCAATCAAGGGACTAGCGAATGAGCAGTACTTC.

The rearrangement links TRBV7-9 to TRBJ2-1, with unresolved D. The CDR3 runs to 14 residues. Trimming removed 4 bases from V and 0 bases from J, with 7 bases in between. Germline V gene sequence: CDR1 SEHNR, CDR2 FQNEAQ (reference sequence). The CDR3 region is CASSSPDSYNEQFF. DNA for the CDR3: TGTGCCAGCAGCTCCCCAGACTCCTACAATGAGCAGTTCTTC.

The chain couples TRBV9 to TRBJ2-1; TRBD2 might be the D (5 bases). Germline values: CDR1 SGDLS, CDR2 YYNGEE. V lost 0 bases to trimming and J lost 4 bases, with 14 bases between them. The CDR3 loop spans 16 amino acids. The CDR3 coding sequence is TGTGCCAGCAGCGTAGAGGCCGGGGTCGCTTACAATGAGCAGTTCTTC. Protein: CASSVEAGVAYNEQFF.

The CDR3 DNA reads as TGTGCCAGCTCACCACTCGACAGGGCCTATGGCTACACCTTC. Residues: CASSPLDRAYGYTF. The chain uses TRBV18 and TRBJ1-2; 7 positions agree with TRBD1. Losses at the gene ends were 1 base for V and 4 bases for J; bases not matched to a gene: 3. CDR1 is KGHSH and CDR2 is LQKENI in the germline V gene. This CDR3 region has 14 residues.

The chain carries TRBV11-2 and TRBJ1-2; 9 bases are a match to TRBD1. J was trimmed by 7 bases and V by 2 bases; bases with no gene match: 17. The CDR3 has 18 amino acids. Germline V gene data show CDR1 as SGHAT and CDR2 as FQNNGV. This CDR3 is CASSLWDLTTGTGLGYTF. The CDR3 nucleotides are TGTGCCAGCAGCTTATGGGATCTTACTACCGGGACAGGGCTTGGCTACACCTTC.

The chain joins TRBV2 to TRBJ1-5, with a possible D match to TRBD1 (6 bases). With 8 bases removed from V and 5 bases from J, the gap between germline ends came to 16 bases. CDR1 is SNHLY and CDR2 is FYNNEI in the germline V gene. CDR3 size: 14 residues. CDR3 coding DNA: TGTGCCAGCCTACGGGGGCGCGGAGATCAGCCCCAGCATTTT. Translating it yields CASLRGRGDQPQHF.

This sequence joins TRBV10-1 and TRBJ2-7; 11 bases line up with TRBD1. The CDR3 extends over 15 amino acids. Trimming took 6 bases from V and 4 from J; bases not matched to a gene: 8. CDR1 WNHNN and CDR2 SYGVQD come from the germline V gene (reference sequence). The CDR3 protein is CASSNPGQGVYEQYF. Written as DNA, the CDR3 is TGCGCCAGCAGCAACCCGGGACAGGGGGTATACGAGCAGTACTTC.

This clone occurred once. V and J are TRBV9 and TRBJ2-1; a possible D gene is TRBD1 (5 bases). The CDR3 loop spans 15 amino acids. Trimming pared 5 bases from V and 4 bases from J, leaving 16 bases between. Germline CDR1 and CDR2: SGDLS and YYNGEE. The CDR3 sequence is CASRRGSGSYNEQFF. The CDR3 bases are TGTGCCAGCAGAAGGGGATCCGGGTCTTACAATGAGCAGTTCTTC.

This clone was seen once. J is TRBJ2-2 and V is TRBV18; TRBD1 matches 7 bases. V shed 3 bases, J shed 6 bases, and the junction held 7 bases outside the gene matches. In germline, CDR1 is KGHSH, CDR2 LQKENI. The CDR3 is 15 residues long. The chain's CDR3 is CASSPDRSYSGELFF. The CDR3 nucleotides read TGTGCCAGCTCACCGGACAGGTCTTATTCCGGGGAGCTGTTTTTT.

The rearrangement uses TRBV7-2 and TRBJ1-5; 9 bases line up with TRBD1. After removal of 4 bases from V and 7 bases from J, the junction contained 5 bases not matched to a gene. This CDR3 contains 14 residues. Germline V gene data show CDR1 as SGHTA and CDR2 as FQGNSA. The CDR3 sequence is CASSWTGARQPQHF. The DNA of the CDR3 is TGTGCCAGCAGCTGGACAGGGGCCAGGCAGCCCCAGCATTTT.

The V and J genes are TRBV5-1 and TRBJ2-1; perhaps D is TRBD1 or TRBD2 (6 bases each). Trimming removed 4 bases from V and 5 bases from J, with 13 bases in between. Germline V lookup: CDR1 SGHRS, CDR2 YFSETQ. CDR3 size: 14 residues. The CDR3 region has the DNA TGCGCCAGCAGCCCCGGAGGGGGGAACAATGAGCAGTTCTTC. Translated: CASSPGGGNNEQFF.

The genes are TRBV7-2 and TRBJ2-3; maybe TRBD2 (5 bases). From germline, CDR1 is SGHTA and CDR2 FQGNSA. The CDR3 totals 17 residues. Trimming stripped 5 bases from V and 0 bases from J, with 18 bases between. CDR3: CASSQYPLAASTDTQYF. CDR3 bases: TGTGCCAGCAGCCAATACCCTCTAGCCGCTAGCACAGATACGCAGTATTTT.

The rearrangement links TRBV9 to TRBJ1-3; D gene ambiguous. CDR3 size: 16 residues. Trimming removed 0 bases at V and 0 bases at J, with 10 bases between. The germline V gene encodes CDR1 SGDLS and CDR2 YYNGEE. CDR3 in amino acids: CASSVGQHFSGNTIYF. The CDR3 bases are TGTGCCAGCAGCGTAGGGCAGCACTTCTCTGGAAACACCATATATTTT.

The rearrangement uses TRBV18 and TRBJ2-3; tentative D call: TRBD2 (6 bases). CDR1 is KGHSH and CDR2 is LQKENI in the germline V gene. The germline V and J ends were trimmed by 3 bases and 0 bases, with 22 bases remaining between them. The CDR3 is made up of 19 amino acids. This chain's CDR3 is CASSPVTWRAVSSTDTQYF. The DNA of the CDR3 is TGTGCCAGCTCACCTGTTACTTGGAGGGCCGTCTCTAGCACAGATACGCAGTATTTT.

The chain combines TRBV5-6 with TRBJ1-5, with D uncertain. This CDR3 contains 13 residues. Between the trimmed V and J ends, which lost 1 base and 7 bases, there was a span of 9 bases. CDR1 SGHDT and CDR2 YYEEEE come from the germline V gene. Here the CDR3 reads CASSLTRRQPQHF. CDR3 bases: TGTGCCAGCAGCTTGACCAGGCGGCAGCCCCAGCATTTT. Filled out from reference TRBV5-6 and TRBJ1-5, the complete variable domain reads DAGVTQSPTHLIKTRGQQVTLRCSPKSGHDTVSWYQQALGQGPQFIFQYYEEEERQRGNFPDRFSGHQFPNYSSELNVNALLLGDSALYLCASSLTRRQPQHFGDGTRLSIL.

V usage is TRBV6-5 and J usage is TRBJ2-3, with 9 bases fitting TRBD2. Germline V gene lookup returns CDR1 MNHEY and CDR2 SVGAGI. Trimming took 0 bases from V and 3 from J; bases not matched to a gene: 4. This CDR3 contains 16 residues. The CDR3 region has the DNA TGTGCCAGCAGTTACTCCGCGGGAGGGCCGACAGATACGCAGTATTTT. Translating it yields CASSYSAGGPTDTQYF.

The chain is built from TRBV6-4 and TRBJ1-2; D is possibly TRBD1 (5 bases). Deletions cut 2 bases from V and 8 bases from J, with 18 bases between. The CDR3 loop spans 15 amino acids. CDR1 is MRHNA and CDR2 is SNTAGT in the germline V gene. The CDR3 reads CASSDLPGEGRGYTF. For the CDR3, the DNA is TGTGCCAGCAGTGACCTCCCAGGCGAGGGGCGCGGCTACACCTTC.

The chain uses TRBV29-1 and TRBJ2-5; 12 bases align to TRBD2. In germline, CDR1 is SQVTM, CDR2 ANQGSEA. V lost 6 bases, J lost 6 bases, and 5 bases stayed unmatched. This CDR3 is built from 13 residues. CDR3 coding DNA: TGCAGCGTAGAGACTAGCGGGAGAAAGACCCAGTACTTC. Translated, it gives CSVETSGRKTQYF.

As to this clone: The same CDR3 also results from other DNA sequences found in this sample. The rearrangement joins TRBV5-1 to TRBJ2-3, with TRBD2 matching over 10 bases. CDR1 is SGHRS and CDR2 is YFSETQ in the germline V gene. The CDR3 is 15 residues long. V gave up 4 bases and J gave up 2 bases; unmatched junction bases: 4. CDR3 in amino acids: CASSLLAGATDTQYF. The CDR3, as DNA: TGCGCCAGCAGCCTGCTAGCGGGAGCCACAGATACGCAGTATTTT.

The rearrangement links TRBV6-1 to TRBJ2-7; D may be TRBD2 (6 bases). CDR1 MNHNS and CDR2 SASEGT come from the germline V gene. CDR3 length equals 14 residues. Trimming cost V 3 bases and J 8 bases, with 17 bases left between them. Here the CDR3 DNA reads TGTGCCAGCAGTGACTCGGGGACTCGGGCGCAGCAGTACTTC. Its protein is CASSDSGTRAQQYF.

This chain's CDR3 is CASSVRDRVNHQPQHF. For the CDR3, the DNA is TGTGCCAGCAGCGTTCGCGACAGGGTTAACCATCAGCCCCAGCATTTT. The rearrangement links TRBV9 to TRBJ1-5, with TRBD1 matching over 7 bases. The germline gives CDR1 SGDLS, CDR2 YYNGEE. CDR3 length: 16 amino acids. V gave up 2 bases and J gave up 5 bases; unmatched junction bases: 10.

The chain couples TRBV28 to TRBJ2-2; 10 bases agree with TRBD2. The germline V gene encodes CDR1 MDHEN and CDR2 SYDVKM. The CDR3 contains 17 residues. V shed 3 bases, J shed 7 bases, and the junction held 11 bases outside the gene matches. The CDR3 DNA follows: TGTGCCAGCAGTTTTAGGCGTCTAGCGGGAGTTGGCGGGGAGCTGTTTTTT. Translation gives CASSFRRLAGVGGELFF.

J is TRBJ2-7 and V is TRBV13; TRBD2 might be the D (6 bases). Germline V gene lookup returns CDR1 PRHDT and CDR2 FYEKMQ (reference sequence). The germline V and J ends were trimmed by 0 bases and 1 base, with 13 bases remaining between them. The CDR3 is made up of 16 amino acids. In DNA form, the CDR3 reads TGTGCCAGCAGCTTAGGAGGTCGCGGGATGTCCTACGAGCAGTACTTC. Residues: CASSLGGRGMSYEQYF.